What follows describes a single T cell receptor (beta chain). The target of this receptor is not known. Base qualities were left out, and no much larger clone turns up one base away. This specimen belongs to a study of beta chain features in type 1 diabetes listed by TCRdb under 2018. For the study in its entirety: No differences in mean age, gender distribution, total cell number or subset yield were found between patients and healthy donors. A total of 100 million to 110 million sorted cells were examined across all samples, and a strong correlation was observed between cell number per subset and RNA yield. The study compared the TCRB repertoires of sorted circulating CD4+ T cell subsets in recently diagnosed type 1 diabetes patients with those in matched healthy donors. Regulatory and stem cell-like memory subsets were isolated from only 8 patients and about eight healthy donors, whereas naive and central memory subsets came from all 30 or so donors.

Each donor gave one peripheral blood draw, about 110 mL on average, collected into heparinised tubes. A BD FACSAria II was used to sort naive, central memory, regulatory and stem cell-like memory CD4+ T cells with a panel that included CD45RO, CCR7, CD25, CD127, CD95 and CD27. All sorted populations exceeded 95% purity. PBMCs were isolated immediately by Lymphoprep density gradient centrifugation and stained directly without culture. So that batch effects would be minimized, each experiment stained and sorted samples in pairs, pairing one healthy donor with one patient. The CDR3 starts with the cysteine, ends with the phenylalanine, and has 15 residues. Only the CDR3 DNA is retained, 45 bases long and in frame from the first base. The germline V gene gives CDR1 as KGHSH and CDR2 as LQKENI. Unmatched junction bases come to 4, with V trimmed by 6 bases and J by 1 base. The study at large found these results: Only small numbers of individuals were included in the HLA sub-analyses, which left unresolved whether HLA type had any influence on TCRB rearrangement. Shorter templates might be favored by PCR, yet because patient and control samples were amplified and corrected together, any such skew would affect both groups equally. In all four CD4+ subsets, TCRB CDR3 length was moderately but significantly shorter in type 1 diabetes patients. Patients with type 1 diabetes made fewer insertions and deleted more nucleotides at VDJ recombination sites, implying thymic rearrangement abnormalities. Because cDNA rather than genomic DNA was sequenced, highly expressing activated cells could have been over-represented, although no difference in activation and CD3 levels was found between groups. Naive, central memory and regulatory TCRB repertoires appeared more similar among patients than among healthy donors.

The entire isolated RNA was reverse transcribed using the High Capacity cDNA Reverse Transcription Kit, and thus expressed TCRB transcripts were sequenced. Deep immunoSEQ sequencing was applied to naive, central memory and regulatory T cell samples, giving an average of approximately 4 million total reads per sample. After sorted cells were lysed in RLT buffer, RNA was extracted with DNase-treated RNeasy Micro or Mini kits, with the choice depending on cell number. To prevent cross-contamination, every cell subset was processed on its own, while patient and healthy donor samples were processed together. TCRB sequences were amplified from cDNA with the immunoSEQ multiplex PCR, producing 87-bp fragments spanning the CDR3 region. Amplicons were sequenced on the Illumina HiSeq platform. Regarding the original processing steps: PCR bias was corrected computationally using synthetic template baselines, and reads within Hamming distance 2 were collapsed, with unmergeable singletons discarded. Reads were aligned against IMGT so that V, D and J genes, CDR3 length and insertions or deletions at six rearrangement sites could be assigned. Clonotype counts were normalized to sorted cell number within each subset before computing true diversity and Gini coefficients with the tcR R package. Repertoire sharing was quantified using the overlap coefficient calculated on TCRB nucleotide sequences. TCRdb took over this immuneACCESS table, retaining in-frame rearrangements with V and J assigned. Such tables are incomplete; in checked studies, under half of the missing clones stem from an unresolved V gene, and the remainder is unexplained. From that table come the V and J calls and clone size; the DNA was used to work out D and trimming. A total of 60,000 or so clones appear in this sample, roughly three fifths of them only once. The ten largest account for 2% to 2.5% of the sample.

The sequence was obtained from a woman younger than 35 in good health. Material: Tregs from blood. The cell subset or site label corresponds to: regulatory CD4+ T cells. The chain employs TRBV18 and TRBJ2-2; 8 bases in the junction line up with TRBD1. The CDR3 protein: CASSPGQGNTGELFF. Here is the DNA: TGTGCCAGCTCCCCCGGACAGGGGAACACCGGGGAGCTGTTTTTT. Extended through the reference TRBV18 and TRBJ2-2 proteins, this CDR3 yields the full variable domain: NAGVMQNPRHLVRRRGQEARLRCSPMKGHSHVYWYRQLPEEGLKFMVYLQKENIIDESGMPKERFSAEFPKEGPSILRIQQVVRGDSAAYFCASSPGQGNTGELFFGEGSRLTVL.